These 11 T cell receptor beta chains came from one sample sequenced in a study of read filtering for tumor transcriptome and immune sequencing. The library was built from 400 to 500 ng RNA with molecular barcoded adaptors for alpha/delta and beta/gamma chains. MiXCR, run by TCRdb on the reads, gives a single entry per CDR3 protein. The profile shows about 21,000 distinct CDR3 sequences, approximately 20% of them singletons. The sample comprised a population of CD138-negative cells sorted from bone marrow. These receptors were taken from a donor older than 35 with multiple myeloma.

A remark on this clonotype: A much larger clone sits a single nucleotide away, making a read error possible. J is TRBJ2-1 and V is TRBV12-3 or TRBV12-4, with 9 bases fitting TRBD2. Trimming removed 3 bases from V and 6 bases from J; junction bases left unmatched: 9. This CDR3 is 16 amino acids long. CDR3 in amino acids: CASSLRSGSFCNEQFF. The DNA of the CDR3 is TGTGCCAGCAGTTTGCGTAGCGGGAGCTTCTGCAATGAGCAGTTCTTC.

This clonotype was seen more than once but under ten times. It may be a read error: a sequence one base away is much more abundant. The chain links TRBV29-1 to TRBJ2-1; D call uncertain. The V end was cut by 5 bases, the J end by 3 bases, with 11 bases between. Germline V lookup: CDR1 SQVTM, CDR2 ANQGSEA. The CDR3 has 13 amino acids. CDR3 sequence: CSVYSNNYNEQFF. DNA of the CDR3: TGCAGCGTTTACAGTAACAACTACAATGAGCAGTTCTTC.

The chain recombines TRBV29-1 with TRBJ1-2, with D unclear. Between the trimmed V and J ends, which lost 3 bases and 4 bases, there was a span of 18 bases. The germline V gene encodes CDR1 SQVTM and CDR2 ANQGSEA. There are 15 residues in the CDR3. The CDR3 loop is CSVEDPGGPFYGYTF. The CDR3 DNA follows: TGCAGCGTTGAGGACCCCGGTGGGCCTTTCTATGGCTACACCTTC.

This clonotype showed up many times. This chain's CDR3 is CASSLGQRVNTGELFF. In DNA form, the CDR3 reads TGTGCCAGCAGCTTGGGGCAGCGGGTAAACACCGGGGAGCTGTTTTTT. The rearrangement joins TRBV5-4 to TRBJ2-2; D is perhaps TRBD2 (6 bases). V lost 0 bases and J lost 2, with 11 bases in between. This CDR3 comprises 16 residues. Per germline, CDR1 SGHNT and CDR2 YYREEE (reference sequence).

The chain employs TRBV7-9 and TRBJ2-5; 7 bases agree with TRBD2. The germline V gene encodes CDR1 SEHNR and CDR2 FQNEAQ (reference sequence). The CDR3 has 13 residues. For the CDR3, the DNA is TGTGTCACCCACGGGGAGGGAGGAGAGACCCAGTACTTC. It encodes CVTHGEGGETQYF.

This rearrangement joins TRBV4-2 to TRBJ2-3; the match to TRBD2 covers 10 bases. The CDR3 totals 20 residues. Germline-derived CDR1 and CDR2 are LGHNA and YNFKEQ. The V segment lost 5 bases and the J segment 6 bases; nucleotides outside the gene matches: 23. The CDR3 region has the DNA TGTGCCAGCAGCAAATACCCTCTAGCGGGAGACGGTCCTAGGATCGATACGCAGTATTTT. Encoded protein: CASSKYPLAGDGPRIDTQYF.

This clonotype was counted ten times or more. The chain combines TRBV6-5 with TRBJ2-2; D possibly matches TRBD1 or TRBD2 (5 bases each). The germline V gene has CDR1 MNHEY and CDR2 SVGAGI. The CDR3 is made up of 15 amino acids. The ends were cut back, 4 bases at V and 9 bases at J, with 18 bases in the middle. The chain's CDR3 is CASSWGSTLGRELFF. The CDR3 DNA sequence: TGTGCCAGCAGTTGGGGGAGTACCTTAGGCAGGGAGCTGTTTTTT.

The chain is built from TRBV29-1 and TRBJ2-7, with a tentative D call TRBD1 (6 bases). V was pared by 6 bases and J by 4 bases, with 16 bases between. This CDR3 is 13 amino acids long. CDR1 is SQVTM and CDR2 is ANQGSEA in the germline V gene. This CDR3 is CSVRGTAKYEQYF. The CDR3 region has the DNA TGCAGCGTGAGGGGGACGGCTAAATACGAGCAGTACTTC.

Ten or more counts support this clonotype. The chain joins TRBV6-2 or TRBV6-3 to TRBJ2-1; D may be TRBD1 (6 bases). Germline V gives CDR1 MNHEY, CDR2 SVGEGT. V lost 5 bases to trimming and J lost 14 bases, with 13 bases between them. The CDR3 sequence is 11 residues long. CDR3 sequence: CASSDRDNEFF. The DNA of the CDR3 is TGTGCCAGCAGTGACCGGGACAATGAGTTCTTC.

This clonotype was recorded at least ten times. The chain joins TRBV7-2 to TRBJ2-1; 10 positions match TRBD2. The J segment lost 7 bases and the V segment lost 1 base, leaving 7 bases of the junction unmatched. CDR1 is SGHTA and CDR2 is FQGNSA in the germline V gene. CDR3 length: 16 amino acids. For the CDR3, the DNA is TGTGCCAGCAGCTTAGAAAGCGGGAGGGCCATAAATGAGCAGTTCTTC. This encodes CASSLESGRAINEQFF. The whole variable domain, remainder taken from reference TRBV7-2 and TRBJ2-1, is GAGVSQSPSNKVTEKGKDVELRCDPISGHTALYWYRQSLGQGLEFLIYFQGNSAPDKSGLPSDRFSAERTGGSVSTLTIQRTQQEDSAVYLCASSLESGRAINEQFFGPGTRLTVL.

This clonotype was counted many times. The chain combines TRBV12-3 or TRBV12-4 with TRBJ1-1; D is ambiguous. The CDR3 spans 13 residues. V dropped 1 base and J dropped 1 base, with 4 bases sitting between them. The DNA for the CDR3 is TGTGCCAGCAGTTTAGGAGGGAACACTGAAGCTTTCTTT. Translation gives CASSLGGNTEAFF.